This TCR beta chain originates from a study of blood T cell repertoires in COVID-19. Study information: Both acute and convalescent COVID-19 samples were obtained from the United States, Italy and Spain. PBMCs, B-cell-depleted T cells, or T cells provided the cDNA or gDNA that made up the material.

Methods used by the authors: For nucleated cells, counts were estimated from reference gene primer amplification. Sequencing was performed with immunoSEQ multiplex PCR; in TCRdb, only in-frame clones are kept and a portion is missing. V, J and clone size are those of that table, while D and trimming were read from the DNA. The top ten hold around 5.4% of the sample, which has 110,000 to 150,000 clones, roughly 86% seen once. The V gene lost 4 bases and the J gene lost 2 bases, with 9 bases spanning the gap. This CDR3 region has 13 residues. Germline V gives CDR1 MNHEY, CDR2 SVGEGT. The sample consisted of peripheral blood. The receptor was derived from a human donor in a cohort sampled during active COVID-19. V gene TRBV6-2 or TRBV6-3 combines with J gene TRBJ2-7; D remains unclear. CDR3 in DNA: TGTGCCAGCAGTTCGGAGATTCCCTACGAGCAGTACTTC. It yields the protein CASSSEIPYEQYF.